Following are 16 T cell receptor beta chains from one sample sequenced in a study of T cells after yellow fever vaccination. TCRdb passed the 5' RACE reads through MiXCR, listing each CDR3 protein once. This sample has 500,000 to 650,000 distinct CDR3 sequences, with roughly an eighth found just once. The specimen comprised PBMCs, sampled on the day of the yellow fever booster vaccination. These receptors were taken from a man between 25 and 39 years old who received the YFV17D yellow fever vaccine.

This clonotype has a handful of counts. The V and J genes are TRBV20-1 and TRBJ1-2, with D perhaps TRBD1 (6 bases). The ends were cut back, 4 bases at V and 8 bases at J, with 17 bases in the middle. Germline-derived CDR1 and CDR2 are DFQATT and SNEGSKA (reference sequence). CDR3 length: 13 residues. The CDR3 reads CSANREIVRGYTF. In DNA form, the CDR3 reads TGCAGTGCTAACAGGGAAATAGTTAGGGGCTACACCTTC.

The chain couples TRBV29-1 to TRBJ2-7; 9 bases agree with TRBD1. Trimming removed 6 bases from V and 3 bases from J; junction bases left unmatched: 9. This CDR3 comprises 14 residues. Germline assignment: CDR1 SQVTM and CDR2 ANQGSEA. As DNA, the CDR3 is TGCAGCGTCCTCGGACAGGGGACCAACTACGAGCAGTACTTC. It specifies CSVLGQGTNYEQYF.

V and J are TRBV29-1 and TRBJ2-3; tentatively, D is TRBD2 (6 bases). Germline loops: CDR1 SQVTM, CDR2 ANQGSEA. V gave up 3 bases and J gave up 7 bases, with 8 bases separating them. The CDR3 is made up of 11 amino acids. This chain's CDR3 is CSVDGGHTQYF. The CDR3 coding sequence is TGCAGCGTTGACGGGGGACATACGCAGTATTTT.

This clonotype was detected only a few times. The CDR3 loop is CASSSRTGTLAKNIQYF. CDR3 nucleotide sequence: TGCGCCAGCAGCTCGAGGACAGGAACGCTAGCCAAAAACATTCAGTACTTC. The chain employs TRBV5-1 and TRBJ2-4; 7 bases agree with TRBD1. This CDR3 region has 17 residues. From germline, CDR1 is SGHRS and CDR2 YFSETQ. Trimming removed 3 bases from V and 0 bases from J; junction bases left unmatched: 9.

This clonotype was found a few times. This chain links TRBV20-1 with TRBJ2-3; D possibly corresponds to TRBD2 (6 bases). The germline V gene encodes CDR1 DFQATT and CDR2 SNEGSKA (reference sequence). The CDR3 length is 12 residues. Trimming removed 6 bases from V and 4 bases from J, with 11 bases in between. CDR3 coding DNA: TGCAGTGCCGGAGGGATAGCAGATACGCAGTATTTT. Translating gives CSAGGIADTQYF.

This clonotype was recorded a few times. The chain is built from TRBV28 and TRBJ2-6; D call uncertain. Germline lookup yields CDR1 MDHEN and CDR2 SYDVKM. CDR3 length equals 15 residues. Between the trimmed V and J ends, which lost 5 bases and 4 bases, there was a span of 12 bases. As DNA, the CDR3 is TGTGCCAGCAGTCGACAACACCCCGGGGCCAACGTCCTGACTTTC. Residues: CASSRQHPGANVLTF.

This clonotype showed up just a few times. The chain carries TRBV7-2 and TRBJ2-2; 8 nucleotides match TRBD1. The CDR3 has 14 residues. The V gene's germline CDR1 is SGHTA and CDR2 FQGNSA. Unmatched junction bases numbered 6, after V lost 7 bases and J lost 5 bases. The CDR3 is CASNRQGQTGELFF. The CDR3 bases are TGTGCCAGCAACAGACAGGGGCAGACCGGGGAGCTGTTTTTT.

CDR3 DNA sequence: TGCAGCGTTGTGAGGGGGGACCACACAGATACGCAGTATTTT. As protein: CSVVRGDHTDTQYF. This rearrangement joins TRBV29-1 to TRBJ2-3; either TRBD1 or TRBD2 may supply D (6 bases each). With 4 bases removed from V and 2 bases from J, the gap between germline ends came to 13 bases. CDR1 and CDR2 (germline): SQVTM, ANQGSEA. This CDR3 is 14 amino acids long.

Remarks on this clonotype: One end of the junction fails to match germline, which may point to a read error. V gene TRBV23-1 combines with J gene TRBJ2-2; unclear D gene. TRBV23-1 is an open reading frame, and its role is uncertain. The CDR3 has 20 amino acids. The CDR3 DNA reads TGCGCCTGCAGGCAGCAGATGGGCCCGAAACAACCCTCGAACACCGGGGAGCTGTTTTTT. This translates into CACRQQMGPKQPSNTGELFF.

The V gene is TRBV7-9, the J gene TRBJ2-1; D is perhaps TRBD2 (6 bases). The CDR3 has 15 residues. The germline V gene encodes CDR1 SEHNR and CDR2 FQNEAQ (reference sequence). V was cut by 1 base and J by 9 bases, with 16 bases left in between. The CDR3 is CASSLVGPLGGEQFF. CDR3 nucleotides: TGTGCCAGCAGCTTAGTGGGTCCCTTGGGAGGTGAGCAGTTCTTC.

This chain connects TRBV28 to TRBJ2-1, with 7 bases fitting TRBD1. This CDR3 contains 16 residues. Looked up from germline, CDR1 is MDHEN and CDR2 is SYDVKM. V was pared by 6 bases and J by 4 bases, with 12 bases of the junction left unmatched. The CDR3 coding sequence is TGTGCCAGCAGCGCGACCGGGACAGTAATTTACAATGAGCAGTTCTTC. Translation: CASSATGTVIYNEQFF.

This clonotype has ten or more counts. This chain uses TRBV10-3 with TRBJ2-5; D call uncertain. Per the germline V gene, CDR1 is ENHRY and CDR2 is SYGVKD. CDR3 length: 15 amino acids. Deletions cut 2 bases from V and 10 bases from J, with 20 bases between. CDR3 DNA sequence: TGTGCCATCAGTGAGCCTTTAGTTACCGGCCGAGGCCAGTACTTC. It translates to CAISEPLVTGRGQYF.

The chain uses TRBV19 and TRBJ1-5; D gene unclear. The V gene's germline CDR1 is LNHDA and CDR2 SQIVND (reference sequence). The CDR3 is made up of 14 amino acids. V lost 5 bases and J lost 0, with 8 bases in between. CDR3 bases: TGTGCCAGTAGTTTTAGTAATAGCAATCAGCCCCAGCATTTT. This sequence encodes CASSFSNSNQPQHF.

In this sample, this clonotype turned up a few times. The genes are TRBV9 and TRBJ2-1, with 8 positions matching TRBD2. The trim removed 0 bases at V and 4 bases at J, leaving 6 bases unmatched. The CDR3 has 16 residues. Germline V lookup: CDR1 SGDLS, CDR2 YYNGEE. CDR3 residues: CASSVVSSGVYNEQFF. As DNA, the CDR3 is TGTGCCAGCAGCGTAGTAAGTAGCGGGGTTTACAATGAGCAGTTCTTC.

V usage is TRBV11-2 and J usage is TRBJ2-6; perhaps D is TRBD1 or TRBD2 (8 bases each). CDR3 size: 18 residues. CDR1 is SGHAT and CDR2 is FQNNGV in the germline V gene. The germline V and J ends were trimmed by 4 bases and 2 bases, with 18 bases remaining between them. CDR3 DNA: TGTGCCAGCAGCTCCCGGGACAGGACTAGCCCTGGGGCCAACGTCCTGACTTTC. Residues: CASSSRDRTSPGANVLTF.

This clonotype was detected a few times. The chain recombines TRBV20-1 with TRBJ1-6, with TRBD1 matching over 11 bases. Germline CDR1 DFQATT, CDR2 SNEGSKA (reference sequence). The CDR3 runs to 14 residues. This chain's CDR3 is CSARDRGINSPLHF. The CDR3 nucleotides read TGCAGCGCAAGGGACAGGGGGATCAATTCACCCCTCCACTTT.